This T cell receptor beta chain appears in the sequencing data of a study of identifying expanded T cells in peripheral blood. V was cut by 2 bases and J by 8 bases, with 10 bases left in between. From germline, CDR1 is SGHVS and CDR2 FNYEAQ. The CDR3 loop spans 14 amino acids. No infections or other immune events were documented during collection. Using immunoSEQ multiplex PCR, the repertoire was profiled, and TCRdb retains in-frame clones only, with some absent. The repertoire consists of about 100,000 clones, with around 85% occurring once and the leading ten covering roughly 5.3%. Specimen: blood. The chain employs TRBV7-6 and TRBJ1-6, with D maybe TRBD1 (5 bases). The TCR sequence derives from a person aged 18-70 years in good health. CDR3 in amino acids: CASSLSLGDSPLHF. CDR3 bases: TGTGCCAGCAGCTTATCCCTAGGGGATTCACCCCTCCACTTT.